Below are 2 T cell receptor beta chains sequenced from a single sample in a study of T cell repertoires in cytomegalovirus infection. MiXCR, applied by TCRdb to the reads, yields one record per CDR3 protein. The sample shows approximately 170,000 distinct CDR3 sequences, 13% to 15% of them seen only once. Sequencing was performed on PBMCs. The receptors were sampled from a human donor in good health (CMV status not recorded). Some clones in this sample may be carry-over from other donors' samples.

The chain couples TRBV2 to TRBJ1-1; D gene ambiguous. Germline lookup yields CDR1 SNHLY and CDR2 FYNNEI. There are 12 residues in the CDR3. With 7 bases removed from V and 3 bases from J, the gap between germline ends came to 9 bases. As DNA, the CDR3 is TGTGCCAGCACCGAGGTGTACACTGAAGCTTTCTTT. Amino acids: CASTEVYTEAFF. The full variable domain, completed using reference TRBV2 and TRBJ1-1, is EPEVTQTPSHQVTQMGQEVILRCVPISNHLYFYWYRQILGQKVEFLVSFYNNEISEKSEIFDDQFSVERPDGSNFTLKIRSTKLEDSAMYFCASTEVYTEAFFGQGTRLTVV.

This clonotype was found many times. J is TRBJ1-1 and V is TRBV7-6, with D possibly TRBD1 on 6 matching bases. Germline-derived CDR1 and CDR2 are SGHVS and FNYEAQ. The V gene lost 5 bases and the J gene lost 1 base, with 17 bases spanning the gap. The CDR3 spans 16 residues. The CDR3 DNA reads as TGTGCCAGCAGCCCCAAGGGGGTCCCGAGGAACACTGAAGCTTTCTTT. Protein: CASSPKGVPRNTEAFF.